The 10 T cell receptor beta chains listed next were all sequenced from one sample in a study of CD8 T cells in Susac syndrome. Reverse transcription of roughly 0.5 to 1 ug RNA used random hexamers. MiXCR, run by TCRdb on the immunoSEQ multiplex PCR reads, gives a single entry per CDR3 protein. The data show under 200,000 distinct CDR3 sequences, 95% seen once. Material for sequencing was CD4+ T cells from PBMCs. The origin of the receptors is a human donor in good health.

The chain uses TRBV19 and TRBJ2-1; tentative D call: TRBD2 (6 bases). The V gene's germline CDR1 is LNHDA and CDR2 SQIVND (reference sequence). Trimming pared 1 base from V and 0 bases from J, leaving 10 bases between. The CDR3 sequence is 16 residues long. CDR3 nucleotides: TGTGCCAGTAGTATAGGTCGGGGGAGCTCCTACAATGAGCAGTTCTTC. Its protein is CASSIGRGSSYNEQFF.

This rearrangement joins TRBV14 to TRBJ2-6; 7 nucleotides match TRBD1. J gave up 0 bases and V 4 bases, and 12 bases lay outside the gene matches. The V gene's germline CDR1 is SGHDN and CDR2 FVKESK. The CDR3 extends over 19 amino acids. The CDR3 here is CASSRYDDRAISGANVLTF. Written as DNA, the CDR3 is TGTGCCAGCAGCCGATATGATGACAGGGCTATCTCTGGGGCCAACGTCCTGACTTTC.

The chain employs TRBV24-1 and TRBJ2-1, with unresolved D. With 1 base removed from V and 0 bases from J, the gap between germline ends came to 9 bases. CDR1 is KGHDR, CDR2 SFDVKD, per germline. This CDR3 spans 16 amino acids. DNA of the CDR3: TGTGCCACCAGTGATTTCGGGTTTAGCTCCTACAATGAGCAGTTCTTC. It is translated as CATSDFGFSSYNEQFF.

The J gene is TRBJ2-1, the V gene TRBV2; no clear D. Deletions cut 6 bases from V and 6 bases from J, with 15 bases between. The germline V gene has CDR1 SNHLY and CDR2 FYNNEI. The CDR3 length is 14 residues. This chain's CDR3 is CASSIGRLRNEQFF. The CDR3 DNA follows: TGTGCCAGCAGCATAGGTCGTTTACGCAATGAGCAGTTCTTC.

The chain carries TRBV20-1 and TRBJ2-7, with D perhaps TRBD1 (5 bases). Trimming shortened V by 7 bases and J by 0 bases, and 10 bases separated the two germline ends. Germline V gives CDR1 DFQATT, CDR2 SNEGSKA (reference sequence). The CDR3 length is 12 residues. The CDR3 region is CSGGGGSYEQYF. The CDR3 DNA follows: TGCAGTGGGGGCGGTGGCTCCTACGAGCAGTACTTC.

The V call is TRBV20-1, the J call TRBJ1-4; D perhaps matches TRBD1 (6 bases). This CDR3 contains 15 residues. Trimming shortened V by 3 bases and J by 5 bases, and 16 bases separated the two germline ends. Looked up from germline, CDR1 is DFQATT and CDR2 is SNEGSKA (reference sequence). This chain's CDR3 is CSASAGTSLNEKLFF. The CDR3 DNA is TGCAGTGCTAGTGCCGGGACAAGTTTGAATGAAAAACTGTTTTTT.

The CDR3 here is CSVSSDREAFF. The CDR3 DNA follows: TGCAGCGTTTCCTCCGACAGGGAAGCTTTCTTT. The chain recombines TRBV29-1 with TRBJ1-1; possible D gene TRBD1, 6 bases. CDR1 and CDR2 (germline): SQVTM, ANQGSEA. V gave up 5 bases and J gave up 8 bases, with 12 bases separating them. The CDR3 sequence is 11 residues long.

V gene TRBV7-8 combines with J gene TRBJ2-7; no firm D call. Per germline, CDR1 SGHVS and CDR2 FQNEAQ. This CDR3 has 15 amino acids. The ends were cut back, 6 bases at V and 3 bases at J, with 18 bases in the middle. CDR3 sequence: CASSLGFAAYYEQYV. CDR3 in DNA: TGTGCCAGCAGTCTAGGGTTTGCGGCTTACTACGAGCAGTACGTC.

This clonotype was seen just once. The rearrangement links TRBV12-5 to TRBJ2-3; 7 bases line up with TRBD2. Germline CDR1 LGHNT, CDR2 FRNRAP. The CDR3 is made up of 17 amino acids. Trimming cost V 0 bases and J 2 bases; bases outside gene matches: 8. DNA for the CDR3: TGTGCTAGTGGTTTGGTACTAAGCGGGGCAAACACAGATACGCAGTATTTT. Translated: CASGLVLSGANTDTQYF.

The chain couples TRBV3-1 to TRBJ2-1; 9 nucleotides match TRBD2. V was clipped by 3 bases and J by 7 bases; unmatched bases: 10. CDR1 LGHDT and CDR2 YNNKEL come from the germline V gene (reference sequence). The CDR3 is 16 residues long. CDR3 region: CASSHPAGGLLNEQFF. The CDR3 DNA reads TGTGCCAGCAGCCATCCGGCGGGAGGGCTACTAAATGAGCAGTTCTTC.